What follows is one TCR beta chain and its context. Its cognate antigen is unknown. Germline loops: CDR1 LNHNV, CDR2 YYDKDF (reference sequence). Between the trimmed V and J ends, which lost 4 bases and 3 bases, there was a span of 16 bases. The CDR3 length is 15 residues. It was with a sample-barcoded 5' primer and a J-beta primer mix that a second PCR of roughly 6 to 12 cycles was run. One entry per CDR3 protein results from TCRdb running MiXCR on the 5' RACE reads. Of hundreds of thousands of distinct CDR3 sequences in the sample, less than 45% are singletons; the top ten hold about 30%. This sample is drawn from a study of blood T cells in healthy people across ages. Findings and caveats of the study: Calculation of diversity from one million T cells yielded estimates considered to be underestimates.

The gene calls are TRBV15 and TRBJ2-7; D is perhaps TRBD1 (6 bases). The TCR was taken from an elderly man in good health. The material sequenced was blood. The CDR3 reads CATSTSGAGDYEQYF. DNA of the CDR3: TGTGCCACCAGCACCTCAGGGGCAGGGGACTACGAGCAGTACTTC. Combining the CDR3 with reference TRBV15 and TRBJ2-7 gives the whole variable domain DAMVIQNPRYQVTQFGKPVTLSCSQTLNHNVMYWYQQKSSQAPKLLFHYYDKDFNNEADTPDNFQSRRPNTSFCFLDIRSPGLGDTAMYLCATSTSGAGDYEQYFGPGTRLTVT.